One sample yielded the 32 T cell receptor beta chains listed below, sequenced in a study of vaccination and CD4 T cells after COVID-19. Treatment defined: approximately 9-day PBMC culture with coronavirus spike peptide pools or control peptides (ViraFEST assay). Antigen specificity for these receptors is unknown. Oncomine TCR Beta short-read sequencing was applied to DNA from cultured CD4+ T cells. TCRdb re-called the PCR reads with MiXCR, one entry per CDR3 protein. Of roughly 20,000 distinct CDR3 sequences listed, about three quarters are singletons. The source was CD4+ T cells from blood, cultured in vitro, collected after SARS-CoV-2 vaccination. All receptors derive from a human donor who received a COVID-19 vaccine.

This CDR3 is CSAHRDRNYGYTF. Here the CDR3 DNA reads TGCAGTGCTCACCGGGACAGGAACTATGGCTACACCTTC. This rearrangement joins TRBV20-1 to TRBJ1-2; 8 nucleotides agree with TRBD1. The CDR3 runs to 13 residues. Germline V lookup: CDR1 DFQATT, CDR2 SNEGSKA (reference sequence). The V gene end was trimmed by 5 bases and the J gene end by 2 bases; junction bases not matched to a gene: 4.

V usage is TRBV6-2 or TRBV6-3 and J usage is TRBJ1-3; no clear D. CDR1 is MNHEY and CDR2 is SVGEGT in the germline V gene. CDR3 size: 13 residues. Trimming took 5 bases from V and 0 from J, leaving 5 bases between them. As DNA, the CDR3 is TGTGCCAGCAGTCAGTCCTCTGGAAACACCATATATTTT. This encodes CASSQSSGNTIYF.

The genes are TRBV30 and TRBJ1-2, with 7 bases that match TRBD1. Germline loops: CDR1 GTSNPN, CDR2 SVGIG (reference sequence). The CDR3 length is 13 residues. The J segment lost 4 bases and the V segment lost 3 bases, leaving 5 bases of the junction unmatched. The DNA of the CDR3 is TGTGCCTGGAGAGCCGACAGGGCCTATGGCTACACCTTC. Translated, it gives CAWRADRAYGYTF.

The gene calls are TRBV27 and TRBJ2-5; 7 bases line up with TRBD1. Germline CDR1 MNHEY, CDR2 SMNVEV (reference sequence). Germline trimming cut 5 bases from V and 4 bases from J; bases unmatched to any gene: 13. This CDR3 comprises 16 residues. The CDR3 loop reads CASSPPGQLGVETQYF. The CDR3 bases are TGTGCCAGCAGTCCGCCGGGACAGCTTGGAGTAGAGACCCAGTACTTC.

The chain couples TRBV5-1 to TRBJ1-5; 10 bases fit TRBD1. Germline V lookup: CDR1 SGHRS, CDR2 YFSETQ. The CDR3 sequence is 14 residues long. After removal of 2 bases from V and 9 bases from J, the junction contained 5 bases not matched to a gene. CDR3 bases: TGCGCCAGCAGCTTAGGACAGGGGGAGCCGCCCCAGCATTTT. Residues: CASSLGQGEPPQHF.

The chain links TRBV5-4 to TRBJ1-1, with 7 bases fitting TRBD1. Germline-derived CDR1 and CDR2 are SGHNT and YYREEE (reference sequence). The CDR3 sequence is 14 residues long. Unmatched junction bases numbered 3, after V lost 1 base and J lost 3 bases. The CDR3 DNA sequence: TGTGCCAGCAGCTTGTGGCAGGGGGACACTGAAGCTTTCTTT. It is translated as CASSLWQGDTEAFF.

V and J are TRBV30 and TRBJ1-1; weak D call: TRBD1 (5 bases). V lost 0 bases and J lost 3, with 14 bases in between. The V gene's germline CDR1 is GTSNPN and CDR2 SVGIG (reference sequence). The CDR3 totals 15 residues. The CDR3 spells CAWSVRQGWDTEAFF. CDR3 in DNA: TGTGCCTGGAGTGTACGTCAGGGATGGGACACTGAAGCTTTCTTT.

Written as DNA, the CDR3 is TGTGCCAGCAGCTTGTTAGGATACAATCAGCCCCAGCATTTT. This translates into CASSLLGYNQPQHF. The chain is built from TRBV11-1 and TRBJ1-5, with D unclear. This CDR3 is 14 amino acids long. V was pared by 3 bases and J by 3 bases, with 9 bases between. Germline lookup yields CDR1 SGHAT and CDR2 FQDESV (reference sequence).

CDR3 in amino acids: CASRRGGTGSPQHF. The CDR3 DNA reads TGTGCCAGCAGGAGAGGGGGGACGGGATCGCCCCAGCATTTT. V is TRBV12-3 or TRBV12-4 and J is TRBJ1-5; the D gene is possibly TRBD1 (6 bases). The germline V and J ends were trimmed by 6 bases and 9 bases, with 18 bases remaining between them. The CDR3 covers 14 residues.

The chain is built from TRBV7-8 and TRBJ2-2, with 8 bases identical to TRBD2. Trimming took 5 bases from V and 2 from J; bases not matched to a gene: 4. CDR3 length: 15 residues. Per germline, CDR1 SGHVS and CDR2 FQNEAQ. CDR3 bases: TGTGCCAGCAGCAGACGGGGGGGAAACACCGGGGAGCTGTTTTTT. Protein product: CASSRRGGNTGELFF.

The V gene is TRBV10-3, the J gene TRBJ2-3; tentative D call: TRBD2 (6 bases). This CDR3 has 14 residues. Germline CDR1 ENHRY, CDR2 SYGVKD. Trimming left V 9 bases short and J 4 bases short, with 17 bases between. This CDR3 reads CAMGGMGIADTQYF. In DNA, the CDR3 is TGTGCCATGGGGGGAATGGGAATCGCAGATACGCAGTATTTT.

This clonotype appeared a few times. V usage is TRBV24-1 and J usage is TRBJ2-2; 8 positions match TRBD1. The CDR3 covers 15 residues. Germline CDR1 reads KGHDR; CDR2 reads SFDVKD. The J segment lost 4 bases and the V segment lost 6 bases, leaving 6 bases of the junction unmatched. The CDR3 loop reads CATSTDREVTGELFF. The CDR3 DNA reads TGTGCCACCAGTACGGACAGGGAAGTCACCGGGGAGCTGTTTTTT.

The genes are TRBV27 and TRBJ1-1; 8 bases agree with TRBD1. Germline V gene data show CDR1 as MNHEY and CDR2 as SMNVEV (reference sequence). V lost 6 bases, J lost 4 bases, and 7 bases stayed unmatched. This CDR3 has 14 residues. The CDR3 nucleotides are TGTGCCAGCAGGGAACAGGGGGAGGTCACTGAAGCTTTCTTT. Translating gives CASREQGEVTEAFF.

This sequence joins TRBV20-1 and TRBJ2-2; either TRBD1 or TRBD2 may fit D (5 bases each). CDR1 and CDR2 from the germline V gene are DFQATT and SNEGSKA (reference sequence). CDR3 size: 15 residues. Between the trimmed V and J ends, which lost 0 bases and 4 bases, there was a span of 12 bases. The CDR3 nucleotides are TGCAGTGCTAGAGATACGGGGACGGGCACCGGGGAGCTGTTTTTT. The encoded protein is CSARDTGTGTGELFF.

The V gene is TRBV20-1, the J gene TRBJ2-1; the match to TRBD2 covers 13 bases. Germline assignment: CDR1 DFQATT and CDR2 SNEGSKA (reference sequence). V trimming: 4 bases; J trimming: 7 bases; junction bases outside the gene matches: 4. The CDR3 runs to 14 residues. CDR3 region: CSAILAGGPNEQFF. The CDR3 bases are TGCAGTGCTATACTAGCGGGGGGGCCGAATGAGCAGTTCTTC.

V gene TRBV19 combines with J gene TRBJ2-3; 7 bases map to TRBD1. The length of the CDR3 is 17 residues. Germline CDR1 and CDR2: LNHDA and SQIVND (reference sequence). With V trimmed by 5 bases and J by 1 base, 12 bases remained unmatched. Here the CDR3 reads CASSPETGARGTDTQYF. Written as DNA, the CDR3 is TGTGCCAGTAGTCCCGAAACAGGGGCCCGAGGCACAGATACGCAGTATTTT.

The chain couples TRBV6-5 to TRBJ1-4, with 8 bases fitting TRBD1. The ends lost 2 bases at V and 8 bases at J; junction bases unmatched: 10. Germline V CDR1 and CDR2: MNHEY, SVGAGI. The CDR3 totals 16 residues. The CDR3 reads CASSYGLTGEGEKLFF. The CDR3 DNA follows: TGTGCCAGCAGTTACGGGTTGACAGGGGAGGGCGAAAAACTGTTTTTT.

This clonotype was seen a handful of times. The V call is TRBV30, the J call TRBJ2-5; D is undetermined. Between the trimmed V and J ends, which lost 2 bases and 2 bases, there was a span of 15 bases. The CDR3 is made up of 15 amino acids. CDR1 GTSNPN and CDR2 SVGIG come from the germline V gene (reference sequence). The CDR3 loop reads CAWSLRRTDQETQYF. The CDR3 DNA follows: TGTGCCTGGAGTCTCCGCCGGACGGATCAAGAGACCCAGTACTTC.

The count of this clonotype is one. This chain links TRBV7-8 with TRBJ1-2; 7 bases align to TRBD1. CDR1 SGHVS and CDR2 FQNEAQ come from the germline V gene. The V segment lost 4 bases and the J segment 1 base; nucleotides outside the gene matches: 6. This CDR3 contains 15 residues. CDR3 loop: CASSSPTGINYGYTF. For the CDR3, the DNA is TGTGCCAGCAGCTCACCGACAGGGATTAACTATGGCTACACCTTC.

This chain joins TRBV24-1 and TRBJ2-7; D call uncertain. V lost 7 bases and J 3 bases, leaving 12 bases between the germline ends. The CDR3 has 13 residues. Germline values: CDR1 KGHDR, CDR2 SFDVKD. In DNA, the CDR3 is TGTGCCACCAGACTACAGTCGCTCTACGAGCAGTACTTC. Translation gives CATRLQSLYEQYF.

This CDR3 reads CAWREQGERSPLHF. For the CDR3, the DNA is TGTGCCTGGAGAGAACAGGGGGAACGTTCACCCCTCCACTTT. V gene TRBV30 combines with J gene TRBJ1-6, with 8 positions matching TRBD1. The CDR3 is 14 residues long. V shed 3 bases and J 9 bases; nucleotides not matched to a gene: 7. Germline CDR1 GTSNPN, CDR2 SVGIG (reference sequence).

This clonotype showed up just a few times. The rearrangement uses TRBV6-1 and TRBJ2-5; D is perhaps TRBD2 (6 bases). V shed 4 bases and J shed 0 bases, with 6 bases lying between them. CDR1 is MNHNS and CDR2 is SASEGT in the germline V gene. CDR3 length: 13 amino acids. CDR3 region: CASSGDYQETQYF. As DNA, the CDR3 is TGTGCCAGCAGTGGGGACTACCAAGAGACCCAGTACTTC.

The chain employs TRBV6-1 and TRBJ1-4, with 8 bases lining up with TRBD1. The V and J ends lost 6 bases and 3 bases, in that order; junction bases with no gene match: 18. Germline CDR1 reads MNHNS; CDR2 reads SASEGT. The CDR3 consists of 19 residues. CDR3 protein: CASSLLGQGGNIANEKLFF. CDR3 nucleotides: TGTGCCAGCAGCCTCCTAGGACAGGGAGGAAACATTGCTAATGAAAAACTGTTTTTT.

The J gene is TRBJ1-2, the V gene TRBV7-2; 8 nucleotides align to TRBD1. This CDR3 is built from 19 residues. Germline-derived CDR1 and CDR2 are SGHTA and FQGNSA. J lost 0 bases, V lost 0 bases, and 12 bases had no gene match. The CDR3 protein is CASSLARATGGTSNYGYTF. CDR3 DNA: TGTGCCAGCAGCTTAGCTAGGGCAACAGGGGGAACCTCTAACTATGGCTACACCTTC.

J is TRBJ1-5 and V is TRBV21-1; the DNA was not used to check the table's D call, TRBD1. TRBV21-1 constitutes a pseudogene. The CDR3 sequence is 16 residues long. In nucleotides, the CDR3 is TGTGCCAGCAGCAAAGTGTGGCAGGGGAGAAATCAGCCCCAGCATTTT. It codes for CASSKVWQGRNQPQHF.

The chain has TRBV30 and TRBJ1-6; 8 nucleotides agree with TRBD1. The CDR3 extends over 15 amino acids. Germline values: CDR1 GTSNPN, CDR2 SVGIG (reference sequence). The V and J ends lost 0 bases and 10 bases, in that order; junction bases with no gene match: 8. In DNA form, the CDR3 reads TGTGCCTGGAGTGTCCTAGGACAGGGCGGATCACCCCTCCACTTT. Translated: CAWSVLGQGGSPLHF.

The chain uses TRBV20-1 and TRBJ2-5, with a weak D call TRBD2 (6 bases). Per the germline V gene, CDR1 is DFQATT and CDR2 is SNEGSKA (reference sequence). V was trimmed by 0 bases and J by 5 bases, leaving 13 bases between them. The CDR3 spans 14 residues. The CDR3: CSAREPGERETQYF. The CDR3 nucleotides are TGCAGTGCTAGAGAACCGGGGGAAAGGGAGACCCAGTACTTC.

The rearrangement uses TRBV2 and TRBJ2-5; unclear D gene. The germline gives CDR1 SNHLY, CDR2 FYNNEI. The CDR3 runs 15 residues. The ends were cut back, 6 bases at V and 0 bases at J, with 14 bases in the middle. The CDR3: CASRRTGRNQETQYF. DNA for the CDR3: TGTGCCAGCAGAAGAACTGGACGCAACCAAGAGACCCAGTACTTC. The whole variable domain, remainder taken from reference TRBV2 and TRBJ2-5, is EPEVTQTPSHQVTQMGQEVILRCVPISNHLYFYWYRQILGQKVEFLVSFYNNEISEKSEIFDDQFSVERPDGSNFTLKIRSTKLEDSAMYFCASRRTGRNQETQYFGPGTRLLVL.

The chain has TRBV20-1 and TRBJ2-5, with D unclear. Trimming took off 3 bases at V and 5 bases at J, with 7 bases between the two ends. The CDR3 has 11 residues. Looked up from germline, CDR1 is DFQATT and CDR2 is SNEGSKA (reference sequence). The CDR3 here is CSASPRETQYF. In DNA, the CDR3 is TGCAGTGCTAGCCCCCGGGAGACCCAGTACTTC.

V gene TRBV27 combines with J gene TRBJ1-2; 7 bases align to TRBD1. The CDR3 consists of 14 residues. CDR1 is MNHEY and CDR2 is SMNVEV in the germline V gene (reference sequence). V was pared by 6 bases and J by 5 bases, with 9 bases of the junction left unmatched. Here the CDR3 DNA reads TGTGCCAGCAGCCATCAGGGACAGAGATATGGCTACACCTTC. It yields the protein CASSHQGQRYGYTF.

The J gene is TRBJ1-1, the V gene TRBV20-1; D not resolved. This CDR3 has 12 amino acids. Trimming pared 4 bases from V and 1 base from J, leaving 7 bases between. Germline loops: CDR1 DFQATT, CDR2 SNEGSKA (reference sequence). CDR3 in amino acids: CSAITPNTEAFF. The CDR3 DNA sequence: TGCAGTGCTATTACCCCGAACACTGAAGCTTTCTTT.

The gene calls are TRBV2 and TRBJ2-2; 10 nucleotides align to TRBD1. The germline V gene has CDR1 SNHLY and CDR2 FYNNEI. V shed 4 bases, J shed 8 bases, and the junction held 4 bases outside the gene matches. This CDR3 has 14 amino acids. The CDR3: CASSGQGALGELFF. The DNA for the CDR3 is TGTGCCAGCAGTGGACAGGGGGCCCTAGGGGAGCTGTTTTTT.